The text below deals with one T cell receptor (beta chain). CDR1 and CDR2 (germline): KGHSH, LQKENI. This CDR3 region has 13 residues. V lost 8 bases, J lost 2 bases, and 11 bases lay in between. Sequencing used immunoSEQ multiplex PCR; TCRdb keeps in-frame clones, though not all of them. The sample lists approximately 64,000 clones, around 84% occurring once. This specimen comes from a study of T cell responses to AZD1222 COVID-19 vaccine. This clonotype was sampled from an adult in good health. Sequencing used peripheral blood, obtained on day 0 of AZD1222 vaccination. The chain has TRBV18 and TRBJ2-3; no clear D gene. The CDR3: CASRPAATDTQYF. The CDR3 DNA reads TGTGCCAGCCGTCCGGCGGCCACAGATACGCAGTATTTT.